The sample holds one count of the clone carrying this T cell receptor (beta chain). This sample is drawn from a study of blood T cell repertoires in COVID-19. Data came from immunoSEQ multiplex PCR; TCRdb stores just in-frame clones and leaves some out. The repertoire consists of about 200,000 clones, with 70% to 90% occurring once and the leading ten covering 20% to 25%. The V end was cut by 5 bases, the J end by 2 bases, with 12 bases between. Germline V gives CDR1 MNHNY, CDR2 SVGAGI (reference sequence). This CDR3 is 14 amino acids long. The genes are TRBV6-6 and TRBJ1-1; TRBD1 is a possible D gene (6 bases). The sequence was collected from a man aged 55 to 70 with active or convalescent COVID-19. The sequenced sample consisted of peripheral blood. CDR3 sequence (DNA): TGTGCCAGCAGTACGACAGGAGCCAACACTGAAGCTTTCTTT. This codes for CASSTTGANTEAFF.